Each of the 20 T cell receptor beta chains below was sequenced from the same sample in a study of T cells in Graves' hyperthyroidism and ophthalmopathy. It was RNA transcripts that yielded the amplified TCR beta CDR3 regions. HTBI primers were used for first-round RT-PCR of the TCR CDR3. TCRdb re-called the multiplex PCR reads with MiXCR, one entry per CDR3 protein. Of a few hundred thousand distinct CDR3 sequences in the sample, approximately 25% are singletons; the top ten hold 73%. The sequencing input was blood. The receptors were sampled from a man aged 45-65 years with Graves' hyperthyroidism.

The CDR3 DNA sequence: TGTGCCAGCAGCTTAATTTCGCCGGGACAGCCAGATACGCAGTATTTT. As protein: CASSLISPGQPDTQYF. V is TRBV7-9 and J is TRBJ2-3; 7 nucleotides line up with TRBD1. Per germline, CDR1 SEHNR and CDR2 FQNEAQ (reference sequence). The CDR3 is 16 residues long. V trimming: 2 bases; J trimming: 4 bases; junction bases outside the gene matches: 9.

This clonotype came up a few times. This chain joins TRBV7-2 and TRBJ1-1; TRBD1 matches 9 bases. The trim removed 4 bases at V and 1 base at J, leaving 4 bases unmatched. Germline V gene data show CDR1 as SGHTA and CDR2 as FQGNSA. CDR3 size: 15 residues. Written as DNA, the CDR3 is TGTGCCAGCAGCTGGCGACAGGGGGGGAACACTGAAGCTTTCTTT. It yields the protein CASSWRQGGNTEAFF.

This clonotype was observed a single time. The V gene is TRBV7-3, the J gene TRBJ1-2, with no clear D. The germline CDR1 and CDR2 sequences are SGHTA and FQGTGA. This CDR3 region has 13 residues. The V gene lost 3 bases and the J gene lost 0 bases, with 5 bases spanning the gap. As DNA, the CDR3 is TGTGCCAGCAGCTTGTGGTCTAACTATGGCTACACCTTC. It yields the protein CASSLWSNYGYTF.

The chain combines TRBV29-1 with TRBJ2-1; 7 bases align to TRBD2. Trimming at V came to 6 bases and at J to 7 bases, leaving 12 bases not matched to a gene. Germline assignment: CDR1 SQVTM and CDR2 ANQGSEA. The CDR3 covers 14 residues. This CDR3 reads CSVARYGRRNEQFF. The CDR3 nucleotides are TGCAGCGTCGCGAGGTACGGGAGGAGAAATGAGCAGTTCTTC.

Only a few counts were recorded for this clonotype. Here the CDR3 reads CASSPTPTGVGTDTQYF. The CDR3 nucleotides read TGTGCCAGCAGCCCCACTCCTACAGGGGTCGGCACAGATACGCAGTATTTT. The V call is TRBV9, the J call TRBJ2-3; 7 bases agree with TRBD1. Germline values: CDR1 SGDLS, CDR2 YYNGEE. V lost 4 bases, J lost 1 base, and 12 bases stayed unmatched. This CDR3 contains 17 residues.

This clonotype was picked up many times. V usage is TRBV2 and J usage is TRBJ2-3; 12 bases are shared with TRBD2. V shed 7 bases, J shed 4 bases, and the junction held 6 bases outside the gene matches. Germline CDR1 and CDR2: SNHLY and FYNNEI. The CDR3 consists of 15 residues. CDR3 in amino acids: CASKLAGGPPDTQYF. CDR3 in DNA: TGTGCCAGCAAGCTAGCGGGAGGGCCCCCAGATACGCAGTATTTT.

The V gene is TRBV20-1, the J gene TRBJ2-7; the D is unclear. Germline assignment: CDR1 DFQATT and CDR2 SNEGSKA (reference sequence). With 6 bases removed from V and 1 base from J, the gap between germline ends came to 19 bases. This CDR3 is 15 amino acids long. This CDR3 is CSAIGAEFPSYEQYF. The CDR3 DNA is TGCAGTGCGATAGGTGCCGAATTTCCTTCCTACGAGCAGTACTTC.

This clonotype was detected only a few times. The J gene is TRBJ2-7, the V gene TRBV12-3 or TRBV12-4; 8 nucleotides line up with TRBD1. V lost 1 base to trimming and J lost 2 bases; unmatched junction nucleotides: 16. The CDR3 has 19 amino acids. CDR3: CASSLELGGQGGSPYEQYF. The CDR3 nucleotides are TGTGCCAGCAGTTTAGAGTTAGGCGGACAGGGAGGTTCCCCCTACGAGCAGTACTTC.

There are a few counts of this clonotype. The chain recombines TRBV27 with TRBJ2-1, with 8 bases that match TRBD1. The germline V gene has CDR1 MNHEY and CDR2 SMNVEV (reference sequence). The CDR3 is made up of 16 amino acids. With V trimmed by 4 bases and J by 11 bases, 16 bases remained unmatched. The CDR3 region has the DNA TGTGCCAGCAGTTCCTTTATCAGGGGGCTGGGGAATCAGCAGTTCTTC. Translated: CASSSFIRGLGNQQFF.

This clonotype came up many times. Written as DNA, the CDR3 is TGTGCCAGCAGCTTAGGCTACCGGGACAGGCCAAATGAGCAGTTCTTC. Translating gives CASSLGYRDRPNEQFF. The rearrangement joins TRBV11-2 to TRBJ2-1, with 8 nucleotides matching TRBD1. Germline CDR1 reads SGHAT; CDR2 reads FQNNGV. Losses at the gene ends were 1 base for V and 7 bases for J; bases not matched to a gene: 9. CDR3 length: 16 residues.

This clonotype was observed at least ten times. The V call is TRBV12-5, the J call TRBJ1-1, with D perhaps matching TRBD1 (5 bases). The V end lost 7 bases, the J end lost 1 base, and 13 bases lay between the germline ends. The CDR3 is made up of 14 amino acids. Germline V gene sequence: CDR1 LGHNT, CDR2 FRNRAP. The CDR3 DNA sequence: TGTGCTAGTGCCTTTTCGGGGGGGAACACTGAAGCTTTCTTT. As protein: CASAFSGGNTEAFF. Full variable domain (remainder filled in from reference TRBV12-5 and TRBJ1-1): DARVTQTPRHKVTEMGQEVTMRCQPILGHNTVFWYRQTMMQGLELLAYFRNRAPLDDSGMPKDRFSAEMPDATLATLKIQPSEPRDSAVYFCASAFSGGNTEAFFGQGTRLTVV.

The table lists this clonotype with a few counts. The chain has TRBV5-1 and TRBJ1-1; 7 bases line up with TRBD1. Germline V CDR1 and CDR2: SGHRS, YFSETQ. The ends lost 3 bases at V and 2 bases at J; junction bases unmatched: 4. The CDR3 extends over 14 amino acids. DNA of the CDR3: TGCGCCAGCAGCTCGGGACAGCCCAACACTGAAGCTTTCTTT. This codes for CASSSGQPNTEAFF.

This clonotype was found many times. J is TRBJ2-2 and V is TRBV28; TRBD2 matches at 12 bases. The CDR3 is 15 residues long. In germline, CDR1 is MDHEN, CDR2 SYDVKM. Unmatched junction bases numbered 5, after V lost 5 bases and J lost 7 bases. As DNA, the CDR3 is TGTGCCAGCAGTCTAGCGGGAGGGGATAGCGGGGAGCTGTTTTTT. Translation gives CASSLAGGDSGELFF.

This clonotype was seen repeatedly, ten times or more. J is TRBJ1-1 and V is TRBV28; D is uncertain. Germline V CDR1 and CDR2: MDHEN, SYDVKM. The ends were cut back, 5 bases at V and 0 bases at J, with 13 bases in the middle. CDR3 length equals 15 residues. CDR3 sequence reads: CASSPIHTVNTEAFF. The CDR3 nucleotides are TGTGCCAGCAGTCCAATACACACCGTGAACACTGAAGCTTTCTTT.

This clonotype was seen many times. V and J are TRBV2 and TRBJ2-7; D uncertain. V was shortened by 8 bases and J by 4 bases, with 12 bases between the two germline ends. Germline loops: CDR1 SNHLY, CDR2 FYNNEI. There are 12 residues in the CDR3. Here the CDR3 DNA reads TGTGCCAGCTCGTGGGCCGATTACGAGCAGTACTTC. It codes for CASSWADYEQYF.

This clonotype was recorded at least ten times. V gene TRBV7-3 combines with J gene TRBJ2-1, with D possibly being TRBD1 (6 bases). Germline V lookup: CDR1 SGHTA, CDR2 FQGTGA. The CDR3 is 14 residues long. The V and J ends lost 5 bases and 5 bases respectively, with 13 bases between them. DNA for the CDR3: TGTGCCAGCAGCCAACAGGGAATCAACAATGAGCAGTTCTTC. Amino acid sequence: CASSQQGINNEQFF.

The chain joins TRBV5-1 to TRBJ2-1, with 7 bases lining up with TRBD2. The CDR3 has 16 amino acids. Looked up from germline, CDR1 is SGHRS and CDR2 is YFSETQ. After removal of 3 bases from V and 3 bases from J, the junction contained 9 bases not matched to a gene. CDR3: CASSSLGGKYYNEQFF. The CDR3 DNA follows: TGCGCCAGCAGCTCCCTCGGGGGGAAGTACTACAATGAGCAGTTCTTC.

This clonotype was counted a few times. The junction does not match germline at one end; this may be a read error. The J gene is TRBJ2-5, the V gene TRBV6-2 or TRBV6-3; 7 bases agree with TRBD2. The CDR3 loop spans 15 amino acids. Germline V CDR1 and CDR2: MNHEY, SVGEGT. Here the CDR3 DNA reads TGTGCCGGCAGTCAGAGCGGGGTGCCATCAGAGACCCAGTACTTC. As protein: CAGSQSGVPSETQYF.

This clonotype was picked up many times. CDR3 amino acids: CASSFGTGGNQPQHF. For the CDR3, the DNA is TGTGCCAGCAGTTTTGGGACAGGGGGCAATCAGCCCCAGCATTTT. The V gene is TRBV12-3 or TRBV12-4, the J gene TRBJ1-5; 10 nucleotides match TRBD1. Trimming took 3 bases from V and 2 from J; bases not matched to a gene: 1. The CDR3 covers 15 residues.

The CDR3 nucleotides are TGCAGCGTTCAATTGTCCGGAAACACCATATATTTT. Its protein is CSVQLSGNTIYF. The chain carries TRBV29-1 and TRBJ1-3; no definite D call. Germline CDR1 and CDR2: SQVTM and ANQGSEA. The CDR3 length is 12 residues. Trimming took off 5 bases at V and 4 bases at J, with 9 bases between the two ends.